This T cell receptor beta chain was observed in a study of cytomegalovirus exposure and HLA in healthy donors. Study-wide background: The 130 or so validation repertoires used a platform that matched the one used for the 550 to 800 first-cohort repertoires, as a later analysis reported. Broader study findings: There were some public TCRs occurring in many donors, but most TCR sequences were rare. Reportedly, cytomegalovirus status was diagnosed with high sensitivity and specificity.

Some clones are missing from TCRdb's copy, which holds only in-frame ones; the method was immunoSEQ multiplex PCR. Of about 68,000 clones listed, 90% to 95% are singletons. As for this clone: What it recognizes is unknown.

The CDR3 length is 15 residues. CDR1 is SGHRS and CDR2 is YFSETQ in the germline V gene. Trimming removed 4 bases from V and 4 bases from J; junction bases left unmatched: 4. This TCR was sampled from a young man in good health and CMV-seronegative. The source material was PBMCs. The chain carries TRBV5-1 and TRBJ2-2, with 10 bases aligning to TRBD1. CDR3 sequence reads: CASSNRTGGTGELFF. The CDR3 DNA follows: TGCGCCAGCAGCAACCGGACAGGGGGCACCGGGGAGCTGTTTTTT.